The TCR beta chain described here comes from a study of shared clonotypes between healthy human individuals (dated by TCRdb to 2019 to 2021). Regarding the research as a whole: A couple of women and a few men aged 18 to 49 years were included in the cohort. To increase sequencing depth and limit assay-specific biases, TCR repertoire library preparation and sequencing were carried out by different laboratories using diverse techniques. Per donor, leukapheresis produced somewhere between about 0.85 and 9.5 billion PBMCs. For each donor, CD4 naive and CD4 memory were each given three plates, CD8 naive was given two plates, and CD8 memory was given one plate. Blood TCR repertoires of five healthy adults were deeply sequenced to estimate repertoire size and the extent of clonotype sharing between individuals. Overall study results and their limits: Approximately 5% of naive CD4, 3.5% of naive CD8, around 2.3% of memory CD4, and around 0.4% of memory CD8 clonotypes were shared across four donors. Because the study included only a small number of donors, the genetic and exposure-history diversity represented was limited. Incomplete sequencing was indicated by rarefaction of sorted-subset datasets, despite the large sequencing depth. Sampling was limited to blood, and TCR repertoires in tissue likely differ from TCR repertoires in blood. Estimated clonotype richness was generally larger for naive than for memory subsets. Clonotypes shared by all four sorted-subset donors showed higher generation probabilities than non-shared clonotypes. Pairwise subsampling indicated that sequencing depth was expected to affect the degree of clonotype sharing among donors.

In the germline V gene, CDR1 corresponds to SGHTA and CDR2 to FQGNSA. V is shortened by 5 bases, J by 4 bases, and the region joining them spans 18 bases. The CDR3 covers 16 residues, taking in both the cysteine and the phenylalanine. The DNA shown is the 48-base CDR3, in frame from base 1. Using the deep immunoSEQ assay, multiplex PCR amplified TCR CDR3 regions from genomic DNA. Genomic DNA extracted from each cell subset was distributed evenly over all wells of several immunoSEQ 96-well plates, and each plate served as one replicate. For sorted subsets, about 210 ng of genomic DNA, equivalent to 25,000 to 30,000 T cell genomes, went into each replicate PCR. Purified libraries were quantified with a Qubit 3.0 fluorometer, sized on a Bioanalyzer 2100, and re-quantified with the KAPA Library Quantification kit. A separate single-read 150-cycle Illumina NextSeq 550 flow cell was used to sequence each immunoSEQ 96-well plate. For the original study's pipeline: Because the immunoSEQ output included only junctional sequences and no quality scores, the filtering could not be the same as the filtering used for full-length reads. To assign V/J genes and CDR3, sequences were annotated against IMGT germline references using PyIR, a Python wrapper for IgBLAST v1.9. Reads with weak V/J assignments (E-value above 1e-6), missing CDR3, stop codons, out-of-frame junctions, or ambiguous translated residues were removed. V3J clonotypes were defined by identical inferred V gene, J gene, and CDR3 amino acid sequence. Percentage overlap between repertoires was calculated by dividing the number of shared unique clonotypes by the size of the smaller repertoire. Repertoire richness was assessed with RTK rarefaction, the Chao1 estimator, and Recon v2.1 estimates of unobserved clonotypes. OLGA was used to compute generation probabilities for all TCRbeta clonotypes that the gDNA method yielded from a few donors. The clones in this table, taken by TCRdb from immuneACCESS, are in-frame only. Not every clone is retained; where verified, under half of the shortfall comes from an unresolved V gene, and the cause of the rest is unknown. That table supplies the V and J calls and clone size; D and trimming were determined from the DNA. This sample is represented by around 1,100,000 clones; 60% to 80% of them were singletons. Approximately 0.95% of the sample lies in the top ten.

The donors were healthy, HIV-negative adults with no recently reported acute infections or vaccinations. Only Caucasian adults living in Nashville, Tennessee, USA were represented among the donors. Magnetic negative selection was used to enrich CD4+ T cells, after which naive cells were positively selected on CD45RA and the negative fraction became the memory subset. Blood was collected by leukapheresis, and PBMCs were isolated by Ficoll-Histopaque density gradient centrifugation and then cryopreserved in liquid nitrogen vapor phase. Analytical flow cytometry was used to check the purity and quantity of every magnetically sorted T cell population. From each sorted fraction, genomic DNA was isolated and quantified by UV absorbance on a Nanodrop 2000c. A remark on this clone: Its antigen target is currently unknown. No base quality information exists; no much larger clone differs at one position.

This TCR came from a man between 18 and 29 years old in good health. Some clones in this sample may be carry-over from other donors' samples. The rearrangement combines TRBV7-2 with TRBJ2-1; confidence is insufficient to name the D gene. Sequencing was carried out using memory CD4+ T cells from PBMCs. Interpreted using the paper, the cell subset or site label stands for: CD45RA-negative fraction. The CDR3 is CASSLSWSRPYNEQFF. The sequence in DNA is TGTGCCAGCAGCCTTAGCTGGAGCCGTCCATACAATGAGCAGTTCTTC.